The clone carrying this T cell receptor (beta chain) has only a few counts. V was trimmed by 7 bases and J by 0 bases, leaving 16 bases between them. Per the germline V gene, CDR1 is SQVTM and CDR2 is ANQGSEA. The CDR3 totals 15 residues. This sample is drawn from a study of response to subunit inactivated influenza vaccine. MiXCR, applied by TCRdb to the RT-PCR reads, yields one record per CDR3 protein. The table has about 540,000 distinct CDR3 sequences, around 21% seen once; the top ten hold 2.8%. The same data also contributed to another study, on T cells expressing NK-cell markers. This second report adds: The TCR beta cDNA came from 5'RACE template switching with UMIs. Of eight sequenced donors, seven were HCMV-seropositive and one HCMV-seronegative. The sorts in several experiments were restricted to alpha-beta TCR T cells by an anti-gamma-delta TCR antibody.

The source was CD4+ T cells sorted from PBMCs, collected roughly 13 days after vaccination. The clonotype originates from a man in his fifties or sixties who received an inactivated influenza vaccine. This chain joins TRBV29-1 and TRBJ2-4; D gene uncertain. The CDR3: CSALTTTEAKNIQYF. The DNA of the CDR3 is TGCAGCGCCCTAACAACTACAGAAGCCAAAAACATTCAGTACTTC.